These 23 T cell receptor beta chains were sequenced from one sample in a study of blood T cell repertoires in COVID-19. Here immunoSEQ multiplex PCR was the method, and the copy in TCRdb shows in-frame clones only, minus some. The sample contains hundreds of thousands of clones, 85% to 90% of which appear only once. The specimen was PBMCs or T cells enriched from blood (not recorded which). These receptors were obtained from a man under 40 who had recovered from COVID-19.

This rearrangement joins TRBV19 to TRBJ2-3; perhaps TRBD1 as D (6 bases). Germline V gene sequence: CDR1 LNHDA, CDR2 SQIVND (reference sequence). The length of the CDR3 is 17 residues. Trimming pared 4 bases from V and 3 bases from J, leaving 20 bases between. The CDR3 region has the DNA TGTGCCAGTAGTACCATTGTACAGGGCCTAGGAACAGATACGCAGTATTTT. Encoded protein: CASSTIVQGLGTDTQYF.

The V gene is TRBV2, the J gene TRBJ2-7, with TRBD1 matching over 8 bases. The CDR3 has 14 residues. Trimming cost V 6 bases and J 3 bases; bases outside gene matches: 7. Per germline, CDR1 SNHLY and CDR2 FYNNEI. The CDR3 DNA sequence: TGTGCCAGCAGAGATCGGGACAGGAGCTACGAGCAGTACTTC. Translation: CASRDRDRSYEQYF.

The V and J genes are TRBV30 and TRBJ2-1; 7 nucleotides line up with TRBD2. Germline CDR1 and CDR2: GTSNPN and SVGIG (reference sequence). Unmatched junction bases numbered 8, after V lost 3 bases and J lost 0 bases. The CDR3 has 16 residues. CDR3 DNA sequence: TGTGCCTGGAGAGCCCGATTAGCGGGCTCCTACAATGAGCAGTTCTTC. Protein sequence: CAWRARLAGSYNEQFF.

This clone was counted a few times. The chain uses TRBV4-2 and TRBJ2-7; 8 nucleotides match TRBD1. The J segment lost 9 bases and the V segment lost 0 bases, leaving 7 bases of the junction unmatched. From germline, CDR1 is LGHNA and CDR2 YNFKEQ. The CDR3 contains 14 residues. In DNA form, the CDR3 reads TGTGCCAGCAGCCAAGATGGACAGGGTGGAACGCAGTACTTC. Translated: CASSQDGQGGTQYF.

CDR3 amino acids: CASSQQGTAYGYTF. Here the CDR3 DNA reads TGTGCCAGCAGCCAACAAGGGACAGCCTATGGCTACACCTTC. This chain connects TRBV7-9 to TRBJ1-2; TRBD1 aligns across 7 bases. Per germline, CDR1 SEHNR and CDR2 FQNEAQ (reference sequence). The CDR3 sequence is 14 residues long. Germline trimming cut 5 bases from V and 4 bases from J; bases unmatched to any gene: 7. Full variable domain (remainder filled in from reference TRBV7-9 and TRBJ1-2): DTGVSQNPRHKITKRGQNVTFRCDPISEHNRLYWYRQTLGQGPEFLTYFQNEAQLEKSRLLSDRFSAERPKGSFSTLEIQRTEQGDSAMYLCASSQQGTAYGYTFGSGTRLTVV.

The V gene is TRBV10-1, the J gene TRBJ2-1, with TRBD2 matching over 10 bases. This CDR3 is 17 amino acids long. The germline V gene has CDR1 WNHNN and CDR2 SYGVQD (reference sequence). Germline trimming cut 3 bases from V and 6 bases from J; bases unmatched to any gene: 11. CDR3 DNA: TGCGCCAGCAGTGATTTTGCTAGCGGGAGTCAATTCAATGAGCAGTTCTTC. This codes for CASSDFASGSQFNEQFF.

The gene calls are TRBV2 and TRBJ2-7; 9 nucleotides line up with TRBD1. Per germline, CDR1 SNHLY and CDR2 FYNNEI. The CDR3 has 15 amino acids. V was clipped by 6 bases and J by 2 bases; unmatched bases: 8. The CDR3 DNA is TGTGCCAGCAGGGAGGGGACAGGGATCGCCTACGAGCAGTACTTC. Protein product: CASREGTGIAYEQYF.

The chain recombines TRBV5-5 with TRBJ2-2; D is perhaps TRBD2 (6 bases). The CDR3 extends over 20 amino acids. V gave up 4 bases and J gave up 0 bases, with 25 bases separating them. CDR1 is SGHKS, CDR2 YYEKEE, per germline (reference sequence). CDR3 sequence reads: CASSPASEWRTGANTGELFF. DNA for the CDR3: TGTGCCAGCAGCCCTGCTTCGGAGTGGAGAACGGGAGCGAACACCGGGGAGCTGTTTTTT.

The rearrangement links TRBV28 to TRBJ2-2; tentative D call: TRBD2 (5 bases). This CDR3 spans 15 amino acids. CDR1 and CDR2 from the germline V gene are MDHEN and SYDVKM. V was shortened by 6 bases and J by 4 bases, with 15 bases between the two germline ends. The CDR3 sequence is CASRPSLRGTGELFF. The CDR3 bases are TGTGCCAGCAGACCCAGCCTTCGGGGCACCGGGGAGCTGTTTTTT.

The rearrangement uses TRBV13 and TRBJ2-7, with 10 bases lining up with TRBD2. This CDR3 has 16 amino acids. V gave up 2 bases and J gave up 2 bases; unmatched junction bases: 6. Germline loops: CDR1 PRHDT, CDR2 FYEKMQ (reference sequence). The CDR3 is CASSLFGLAGAYEQYF. The CDR3 DNA follows: TGTGCCAGCAGCTTATTTGGTCTAGCGGGAGCCTACGAGCAGTACTTC.

This rearrangement joins TRBV6-5 to TRBJ2-7; weak D call: TRBD1 (6 bases). Looked up from germline, CDR1 is MNHEY and CDR2 is SVGAGI. The CDR3 is 14 residues long. V was pared by 5 bases and J by 3 bases, with 14 bases between. The CDR3 region has the DNA TGTGCCAGCAGTCAGGACAGAGGAATCTACGAGCAGTACTTC. Protein product: CASSQDRGIYEQYF.

This sequence joins TRBV28 and TRBJ1-2, with 9 bases identical to TRBD1. Germline trimming cut 5 bases from V and 5 bases from J; bases unmatched to any gene: 9. This CDR3 has 15 residues. Germline-derived CDR1 and CDR2 are MDHEN and SYDVKM. The CDR3 DNA sequence: TGTGCCAGCAGTAACTCGGACAGGGGCGGTTATGGCTACACCTTC. Translated: CASSNSDRGGYGYTF.

The chain joins TRBV5-1 to TRBJ2-3; 11 nucleotides agree with TRBD2. The germline gives CDR1 SGHRS, CDR2 YFSETQ. This CDR3 spans 15 amino acids. V dropped 2 bases and J dropped 6; count of bases not matched to a gene: 5. DNA for the CDR3: TGCGCCAGCAGCTTTATAGCGGGAGGGCCCGATACGCAGTATTTT. It translates to CASSFIAGGPDTQYF.

The chain combines TRBV5-1 with TRBJ2-1; maybe TRBD2 (5 bases). Per the germline V gene, CDR1 is SGHRS and CDR2 is YFSETQ. V gave up 4 bases and J gave up 0 bases, with 11 bases separating them. CDR3 length: 15 amino acids. DNA for the CDR3: TGCGCCAGCAGCGTAAGCGGTTACTCCTACAATGAGCAGTTCTTC. As protein: CASSVSGYSYNEQFF.

The chain carries TRBV29-1 and TRBJ2-1, with 12 bases fitting TRBD2. J lost 5 bases, V lost 4 bases, and 6 bases had no gene match. CDR1 SQVTM and CDR2 ANQGSEA come from the germline V gene. There are 15 residues in the CDR3. CDR3 DNA: TGCAGCGTTGCTAGCGGGAGGGCCTTTGACAATGAGCAGTTCTTC. It specifies CSVASGRAFDNEQFF.

The V call is TRBV5-6, the J call TRBJ1-5, with D unclear. Germline lookup yields CDR1 SGHDT and CDR2 YYEEEE. CDR3 length equals 14 residues. V was shortened by 1 base and J by 7 bases, with 12 bases between the two germline ends. Here the CDR3 reads CASSLRGVRQPQHF. The DNA for the CDR3 is TGTGCCAGCAGCTTGCGGGGAGTAAGACAGCCCCAGCATTTT. Looking up the rest from reference TRBV5-6 and TRBJ1-5 gives the full variable domain: DAGVTQSPTHLIKTRGQQVTLRCSPKSGHDTVSWYQQALGQGPQFIFQYYEEEERQRGNFPDRFSGHQFPNYSSELNVNALLLGDSALYLCASSLRGVRQPQHFGDGTRLSIL.

This clone was observed a single time. The chain is built from TRBV3-1 (or the pseudogene TRBV3-2) and TRBJ2-7; a weak D match, TRBD2 (6 bases). Germline V gives CDR1 LGHDT, CDR2 YNNKEL (reference sequence). CDR3 length equals 16 residues. Trimming cost V 5 bases and J 2 bases, with 19 bases left between them. Written as DNA, the CDR3 is TGTGCCAGCAGCTTCCGGGGTAGCGGTATGACCTACGAGCAGTACTTC. Protein: CASSFRGSGMTYEQYF.

For this clone: Mismatch with germline at one junction end may stem from a read error. The chain carries TRBV7-9 and TRBJ2-7, with D perhaps matching TRBD2 (5 bases). From germline, CDR1 is SEHNR and CDR2 FQNEAQ (reference sequence). The CDR3 spans 11 residues. In nucleotides, the CDR3 is TGTGCCAGCAGCAATCGGACTGGAGAGGACTTC. Amino acids: CASSNRTGEDF.

This clone was observed a handful of times. J is TRBJ1-4 and V is TRBV3-1 (or the pseudogene TRBV3-2), with a possible D match to TRBD1 (6 bases). V was trimmed by 0 bases and J by 7 bases, leaving 15 bases between them. Germline assignment: CDR1 LGHDT and CDR2 YNNKEL (reference sequence). The CDR3 is 16 amino acids. The CDR3 region is CASSQEGVRGGEKLFF. CDR3 DNA sequence: TGTGCCAGCAGCCAAGAAGGGGTTCGAGGGGGTGAAAAACTGTTTTTT.

V and J are TRBV30 and TRBJ2-7; the D is unclear. The CDR3 runs to 13 residues. Trimming pared 1 base from V and 6 bases from J, leaving 13 bases between. CDR1 is GTSNPN, CDR2 SVGIG, per germline (reference sequence). The CDR3 DNA sequence: TGTGCCTGGAGTGAACTCCGTACAGCCGAGCAGTACTTC. It encodes CAWSELRTAEQYF.

The chain couples TRBV4-1 to TRBJ2-7, with TRBD1 matching 11 bases. The germline gives CDR1 MGHRA, CDR2 YSYEKL. This CDR3 comprises 15 residues. Losses at the gene ends were 0 bases for V and 8 bases for J; bases not matched to a gene: 6. For the CDR3, the DNA is TGCGCCAGCAGCCAAGATGCCGGGGACAGGGGGAAGCAGTACTTC. Translating gives CASSQDAGDRGKQYF.

This chain connects TRBV5-1 to TRBJ1-1; 9 bases are a match to TRBD1. Trimming removed 4 bases from V and 7 bases from J; junction bases left unmatched: 14. The germline V gene has CDR1 SGHRS and CDR2 YFSETQ. CDR3 length equals 16 residues. The CDR3 reads CASSTILQGADGEAFF. In DNA form, the CDR3 reads TGCGCCAGCAGCACGATCCTACAGGGGGCGGACGGTGAAGCTTTCTTT. Complete variable domain (other parts from reference TRBV5-1 and TRBJ1-1): KAGVTQTPRYLIKTRGQQVTLSCSPISGHRSVSWYQQTPGQGLQFLFEYFSETQRNKGNFPGRFSGRQFSNSRSEMNVSTLELGDSALYLCASSTILQGADGEAFFGQGTRLTVV.

This sequence joins TRBV24-1 and TRBJ2-3, with 12 positions matching TRBD2. The J segment lost 6 bases and the V segment lost 5 bases, leaving 8 bases of the junction unmatched. Germline V lookup: CDR1 KGHDR, CDR2 SFDVKD. The CDR3 spans 16 residues. The CDR3 loop is CATSGASGRAVDTQYF. The CDR3 nucleotides are TGTGCCACCAGTGGGGCTAGCGGGAGGGCCGTCGATACGCAGTATTTT.